A selection of T cell receptor beta chains follows, all from one sample in a study of regulatory T cells in long-lasting Graves disease. TCRdb independently ran MiXCR on the multiplex PCR reads; one entry per CDR3 protein. The table includes a few hundred thousand distinct CDR3 sequences, around 23% detected once. The sequencing here drew on peripheral blood mononuclear cells (PBMCs), taken when the disease was refractory, from a patient treated with antithyroid drugs. These receptors were collected from a female donor with Graves disease. Each CDR3 is given with its conserved first and last residue. Each record gives: D gene, CDR3 length, V gene, clone size, J gene, CDR3 protein, CDR3 DNA. D genes are given only for firm matches. Clone size is given for some rows only: seen once, a few or many times, or a class if the clone is expanded.

d_call: NA
cdr3_length: 21
v_call: TRBV6-1
clone_size: NA
j_call: TRBJ2-4
cdr3_aa: CASSEYSLVGDMLWAKNIQYF
cdr3_nt: TGTGCCAGCAGTGAATACTCTCTGGTAGGGGATATGTTATGGGCCAAAAACATTCAGTACTTC

d_call: NA
cdr3_length: 11
v_call: TRBV29-1
clone_size: NA
j_call: TRBJ2-7
cdr3_aa: CSVEGNYEQYF
cdr3_nt: TGCAGCGTTGAGGGGAACTACGAGCAGTACTTC

d_call: NA
cdr3_length: 16
v_call: TRBV27
clone_size: NA
j_call: TRBJ1-3
cdr3_aa: CASSLSRRTSGNTIYF
cdr3_nt: TGTGCCAGCAGTTTATCCAGGCGAACCTCTGGAAACACCATATATTTT

d_call: NA
cdr3_length: 15
v_call: TRBV28
clone_size: NA
j_call: TRBJ2-2
cdr3_aa: CASRSSGTGAGELFF
cdr3_nt: TGTGCCAGCAGGTCCTCGGGGACGGGGGCCGGGGAGCTGTTTTTT

d_call: NA
cdr3_length: 12
v_call: TRBV10-3
clone_size: NA
j_call: TRBJ2-2
cdr3_aa: CAISEPERVLFF
cdr3_nt: TGTGCCATCAGTGAACCGGAACGGGTGTTGTTTTTT

d_call: TRBD2
cdr3_length: 16
v_call: TRBV7-3
clone_size: NA
j_call: TRBJ2-1
cdr3_aa: CASSFAGTSVHNEQFF
cdr3_nt: TGTGCCAGCAGCTTCGCCGGGACTAGCGTCCACAATGAGCAGTTCTTC

d_call: NA
cdr3_length: 13
v_call: TRBV28
clone_size: NA
j_call: TRBJ2-5
cdr3_aa: CASSVASQETQYF
cdr3_nt: TGTGCCAGCAGTGTAGCTAGCCAAGAGACCCAGTACTTC

d_call: NA
cdr3_length: 13
v_call: TRBV28
clone_size: NA
j_call: TRBJ2-1
cdr3_aa: CASSFWENNEQFF
cdr3_nt: TGTGCCAGCAGTTTTTGGGAAAACAATGAGCAGTTCTTC

d_call: NA
cdr3_length: 12
v_call: TRBV6-1
clone_size: many
j_call: TRBJ1-2
cdr3_aa: CASRAWGYGYTF
cdr3_nt: TGTGCCAGCAGGGCCTGGGGCTATGGCTACACCTTC

d_call: NA
cdr3_length: 10
v_call: TRBV6-1
clone_size: NA
j_call: TRBJ2-4
cdr3_aa: CASGGNIQYF
cdr3_nt: TGTGCCAGCGGGGGAAACATTCAGTACTTC

d_call: TRBD1
cdr3_length: 14
v_call: TRBV12-3/TRBV12-4
clone_size: many
j_call: TRBJ2-5
cdr3_aa: CASSPTGGEETQYF
cdr3_nt: TGTGCCAGCAGCCCCACAGGGGGCGAGGAGACCCAGTACTTC

d_call: NA
cdr3_length: 17
v_call: TRBV20-1
clone_size: NA
j_call: TRBJ1-1
cdr3_aa: CSARDWGQPLTYTEAFF
cdr3_nt: TGCAGTGCTAGAGATTGGGGACAACCCCTTACTTACACTGAAGCTTTCTTT

d_call: TRBD2
cdr3_length: 16
v_call: TRBV6-2/TRBV6-3
clone_size: many
j_call: TRBJ2-5
cdr3_aa: CASSGKASGSLETQYF
cdr3_nt: TGTGCCAGCAGTGGGAAAGCTAGCGGGAGTTTGGAGACCCAGTACTTC

d_call: NA
cdr3_length: 16
v_call: TRBV28
clone_size: many
j_call: TRBJ2-2
cdr3_aa: CASSLTGGMDTGELFF
cdr3_nt: TGTGCCAGCAGTTTAACGGGGGGCATGGACACCGGGGAGCTGTTTTTT

d_call: NA
cdr3_length: 14
v_call: TRBV20-1
clone_size: few
j_call: TRBJ2-7
cdr3_aa: CSASASQGPYEQYF
cdr3_nt: TGCAGTGCTAGCGCGTCCCAGGGGCCCTACGAGCAGTACTTC

d_call: NA
cdr3_length: 13
v_call: TRBV10-1
clone_size: many
j_call: TRBJ1-1
cdr3_aa: CASPRTSNTEAFF
cdr3_nt: TGCGCCAGCCCACGGACGTCGAACACTGAAGCTTTCTTT

d_call: NA
cdr3_length: 14
v_call: TRBV6-1
clone_size: NA
j_call: TRBJ2-3
cdr3_aa: CASRDTLSTDTQYF
cdr3_nt: TGTGCCAGCAGGGACACGCTAAGCACAGATACGCAGTATTTT

d_call: NA
cdr3_length: 15
v_call: TRBV20-1
clone_size: few
j_call: TRBJ2-1
cdr3_aa: CSARDSRATYNEQFF
cdr3_nt: TGCAGTGCTAGAGATAGCAGGGCTACCTACAATGAGCAGTTCTTC

d_call: NA
cdr3_length: 14
v_call: TRBV18
clone_size: many
j_call: TRBJ1-1
cdr3_aa: CASSPSGDHTEAFF
cdr3_nt: TGTGCCAGCTCACCTTCAGGGGACCACACTGAAGCTTTCTTT

d_call: TRBD1
cdr3_length: 13
v_call: TRBV6-1
clone_size: many
j_call: TRBJ2-7
cdr3_aa: CASTKQGSYEQYF
cdr3_nt: TGTGCCAGCACCAAACAGGGGTCCTACGAGCAGTACTTC

d_call: TRBD1
cdr3_length: 15
v_call: TRBV7-9
clone_size: few
j_call: TRBJ1-2
cdr3_aa: CASSRTGFNNYGYTF
cdr3_nt: TGTGCCAGCAGCCGGACAGGATTCAATAACTATGGCTACACCTTC

d_call: NA
cdr3_length: 19
v_call: TRBV24-1
clone_size: many
j_call: TRBJ1-1
cdr3_aa: CAPKGCEMADDPTGTEAFF
cdr3_nt: TGTGCCCCCAAGGGGTGTGAGATGGCAGATGATCCAACCGGCACTGAAGCTTTCTTT